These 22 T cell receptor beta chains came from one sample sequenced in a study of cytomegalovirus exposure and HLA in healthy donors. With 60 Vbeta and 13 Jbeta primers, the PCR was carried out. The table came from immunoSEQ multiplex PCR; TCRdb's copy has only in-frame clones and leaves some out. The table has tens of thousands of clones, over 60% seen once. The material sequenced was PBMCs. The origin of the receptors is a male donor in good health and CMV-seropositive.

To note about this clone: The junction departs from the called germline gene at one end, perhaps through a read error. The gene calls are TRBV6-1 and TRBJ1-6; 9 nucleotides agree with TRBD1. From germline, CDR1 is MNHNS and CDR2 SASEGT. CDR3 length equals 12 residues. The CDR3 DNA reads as TGTGCCAGCAGTAACCCGCGGACAGGGGCTAACTTT. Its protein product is CASSNPRTGANF.

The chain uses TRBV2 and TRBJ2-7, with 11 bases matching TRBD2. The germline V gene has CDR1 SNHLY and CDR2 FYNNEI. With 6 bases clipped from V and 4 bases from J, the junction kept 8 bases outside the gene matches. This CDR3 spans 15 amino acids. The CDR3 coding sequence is TGTGCCAGCAGCGCTCGACTAGCGGGAATGTACGAGCAGTACTTC. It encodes CASSARLAGMYEQYF. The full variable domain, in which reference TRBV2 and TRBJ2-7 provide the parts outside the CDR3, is EPEVTQTPSHQVTQMGQEVILRCVPISNHLYFYWYRQILGQKVEFLVSFYNNEISEKSEIFDDQFSVERPDGSNFTLKIRSTKLEDSAMYFCASSARLAGMYEQYFGPGTRLTVT.

CDR3 in amino acids: CASSSSGGGSYEQYF. CDR3 DNA: TGTGCCAGCAGCTCCTCTGGCGGAGGCTCCTACGAGCAGTACTTC. The chain employs TRBV7-2 and TRBJ2-7, with D possibly TRBD2 on 5 matching bases. Germline CDR1 is SGHTA and CDR2 is FQGNSA. Trimming stripped 4 bases from V and 0 bases from J, with 13 bases between. The CDR3 covers 15 residues.

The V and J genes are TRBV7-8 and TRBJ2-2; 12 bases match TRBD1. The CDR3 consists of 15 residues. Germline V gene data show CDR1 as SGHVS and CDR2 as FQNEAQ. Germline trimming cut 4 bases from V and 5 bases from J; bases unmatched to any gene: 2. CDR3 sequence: CASSSGQGATGELFF. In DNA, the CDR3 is TGTGCCAGCAGCTCGGGACAGGGGGCGACCGGGGAGCTGTTTTTT.

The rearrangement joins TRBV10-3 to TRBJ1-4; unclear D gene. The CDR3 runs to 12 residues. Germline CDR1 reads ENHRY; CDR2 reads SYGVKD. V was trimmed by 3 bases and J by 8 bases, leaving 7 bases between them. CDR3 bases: TGTGCCATCAGTGATTCAGTAGAAAAACTGTTTTTT. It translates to CAISDSVEKLFF.

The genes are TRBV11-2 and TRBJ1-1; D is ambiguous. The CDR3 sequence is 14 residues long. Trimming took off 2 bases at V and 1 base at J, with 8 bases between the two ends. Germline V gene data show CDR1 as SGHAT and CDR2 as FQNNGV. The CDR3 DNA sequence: TGTGCCAGCAGCTTATGGCGGGGGAACACTGAAGCTTTCTTT. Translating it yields CASSLWRGNTEAFF.

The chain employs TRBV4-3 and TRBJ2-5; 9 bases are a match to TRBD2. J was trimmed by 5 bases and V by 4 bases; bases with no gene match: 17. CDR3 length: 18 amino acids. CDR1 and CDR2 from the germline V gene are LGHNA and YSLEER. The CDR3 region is CASSPELAGGPLAETQYF. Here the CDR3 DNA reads TGCGCCAGCAGCCCTGAACTGGCGGGGGGGCCGTTGGCGGAGACCCAGTACTTC.

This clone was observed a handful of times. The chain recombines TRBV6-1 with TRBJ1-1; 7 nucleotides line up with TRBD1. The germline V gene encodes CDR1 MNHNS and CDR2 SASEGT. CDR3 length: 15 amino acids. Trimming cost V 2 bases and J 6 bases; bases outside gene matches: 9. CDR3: CASSESGTAGAEAFF. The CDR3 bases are TGTGCCAGCAGTGAATCCGGGACAGCAGGCGCTGAAGCTTTCTTT.

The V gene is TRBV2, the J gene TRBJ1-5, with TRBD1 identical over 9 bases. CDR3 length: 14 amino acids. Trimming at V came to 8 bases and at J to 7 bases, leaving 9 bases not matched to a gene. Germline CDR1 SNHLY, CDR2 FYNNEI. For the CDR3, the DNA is TGTGCCAGCGTCGGGACAGGGAAAGGACAGCCCCAGCATTTT. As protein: CASVGTGKGQPQHF. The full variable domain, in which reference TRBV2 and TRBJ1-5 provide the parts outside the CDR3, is EPEVTQTPSHQVTQMGQEVILRCVPISNHLYFYWYRQILGQKVEFLVSFYNNEISEKSEIFDDQFSVERPDGSNFTLKIRSTKLEDSAMYFCASVGTGKGQPQHFGDGTRLSIL.

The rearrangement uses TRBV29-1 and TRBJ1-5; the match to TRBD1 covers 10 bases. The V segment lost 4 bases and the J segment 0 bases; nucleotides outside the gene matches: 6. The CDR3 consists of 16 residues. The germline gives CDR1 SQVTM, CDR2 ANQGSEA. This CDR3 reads CSVATGGAYSNQPQHF. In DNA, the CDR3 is TGCAGCGTTGCGACAGGGGGCGCTTATAGCAATCAGCCCCAGCATTTT.

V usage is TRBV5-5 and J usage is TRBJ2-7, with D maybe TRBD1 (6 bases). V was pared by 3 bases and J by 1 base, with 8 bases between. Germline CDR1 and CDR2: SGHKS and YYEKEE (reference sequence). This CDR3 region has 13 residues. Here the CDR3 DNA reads TGTGCCAGCAGCTCGACAGGTTCCTACGAGCAGTACTTC. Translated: CASSSTGSYEQYF. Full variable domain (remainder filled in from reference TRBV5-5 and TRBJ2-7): DAGVTQSPTHLIKTRGQQVTLRCSPISGHKSVSWYQQVLGQGPQFIFQYYEKEERGRGNFPDRFSARQFPNYSSELNVNALLLGDSALYLCASSSTGSYEQYFGPGTRLTVT.

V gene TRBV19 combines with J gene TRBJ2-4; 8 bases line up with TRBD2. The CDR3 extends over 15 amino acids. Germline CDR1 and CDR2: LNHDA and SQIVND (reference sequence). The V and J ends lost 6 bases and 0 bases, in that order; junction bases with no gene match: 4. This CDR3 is CASRLAGLAKNIQYF. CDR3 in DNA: TGTGCCAGTAGATTAGCGGGACTAGCCAAAAACATTCAGTACTTC.

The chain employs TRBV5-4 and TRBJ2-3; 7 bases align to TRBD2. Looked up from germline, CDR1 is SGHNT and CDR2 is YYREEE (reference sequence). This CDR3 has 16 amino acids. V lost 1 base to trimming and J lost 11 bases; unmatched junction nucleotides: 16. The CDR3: CASSLWLAEGVSRQYF. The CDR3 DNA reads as TGTGCCAGCAGCTTGTGGCTAGCGGAGGGTGTAAGTAGGCAGTATTTT. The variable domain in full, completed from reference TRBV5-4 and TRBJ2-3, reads ETGVTQSPTHLIKTRGQQVTLRCSSQSGHNTVSWYQQALGQGPQFIFQYYREEENGRGNFPPRFSGLQFPNYSSELNVNALELDDSALYLCASSLWLAEGVSRQYFGPGTRLTVL.

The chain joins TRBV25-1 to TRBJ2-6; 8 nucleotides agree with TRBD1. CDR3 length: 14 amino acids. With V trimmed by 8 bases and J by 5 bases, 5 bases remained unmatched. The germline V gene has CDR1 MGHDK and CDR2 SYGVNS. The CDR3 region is CASSQGVRANVLTF. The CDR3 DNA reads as TGTGCCAGCTCACAGGGGGTCCGGGCCAACGTCCTGACTTTC.

The CDR3 DNA is TGTGCCAGCAGGGAAGCGGGATACTCCTACGAGCAGTACTTC. It codes for CASREAGYSYEQYF. The V and J genes are TRBV5-6 and TRBJ2-7; 7 nucleotides align to TRBD2. V trimming: 5 bases; J trimming: 0 bases; junction bases outside the gene matches: 5. Germline lookup yields CDR1 SGHDT and CDR2 YYEEEE. This CDR3 region has 14 residues.

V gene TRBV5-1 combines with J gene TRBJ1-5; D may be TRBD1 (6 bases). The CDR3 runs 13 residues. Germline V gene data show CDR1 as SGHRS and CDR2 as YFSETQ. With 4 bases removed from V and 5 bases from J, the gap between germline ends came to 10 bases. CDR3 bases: TGCGCCAGCAGCCCCGAGGGGGATCAGCCCCAGCATTTT. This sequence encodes CASSPEGDQPQHF.

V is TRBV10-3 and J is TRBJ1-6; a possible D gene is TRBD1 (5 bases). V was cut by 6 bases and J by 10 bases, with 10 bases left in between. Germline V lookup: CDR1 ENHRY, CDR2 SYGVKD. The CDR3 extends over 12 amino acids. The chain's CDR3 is CAIRETDSPLHF. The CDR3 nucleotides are TGTGCCATCAGAGAGACAGACTCACCCCTCCACTTT.

The CDR3 coding sequence is TGTGCCAGCAGCCCCCCCGGACAGCCGTACGAGCAGTACTTC. This encodes CASSPPGQPYEQYF. This sequence joins TRBV7-2 and TRBJ2-7; D is perhaps TRBD1 (6 bases). Trimming pared 5 bases from V and 4 bases from J, leaving 15 bases between. The length of the CDR3 is 14 residues. Germline V lookup: CDR1 SGHTA, CDR2 FQGNSA. Full variable domain (missing parts from reference TRBV7-2 and TRBJ2-7): GAGVSQSPSNKVTEKGKDVELRCDPISGHTALYWYRQSLGQGLEFLIYFQGNSAPDKSGLPSDRFSAERTGGSVSTLTIQRTQQEDSAVYLCASSPPGQPYEQYFGPGTRLTVT.

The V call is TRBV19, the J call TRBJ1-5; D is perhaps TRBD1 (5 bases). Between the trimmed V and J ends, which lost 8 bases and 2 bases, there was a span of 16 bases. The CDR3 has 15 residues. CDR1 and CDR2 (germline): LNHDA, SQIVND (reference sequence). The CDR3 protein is CASRRGGDGNQPQHF. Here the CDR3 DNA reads TGTGCCAGTCGGCGGGGTGGGGACGGCAATCAGCCCCAGCATTTT.

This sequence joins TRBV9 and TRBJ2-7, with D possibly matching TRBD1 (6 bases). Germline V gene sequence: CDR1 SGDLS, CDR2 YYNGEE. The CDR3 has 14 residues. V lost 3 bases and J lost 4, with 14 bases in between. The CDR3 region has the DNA TGTGCCAGCAGCGGTACAACAGGGCAGTACGAGCAGTACTTC. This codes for CASSGTTGQYEQYF.

The DNA for the CDR3 is TGTGCCAGCAGCTCGAGGGCCGGACAGGGAGGCTATGGCTACACCTTC. It encodes CASSSRAGQGGYGYTF. The chain is built from TRBV11-1 and TRBJ1-2; 8 nucleotides line up with TRBD1. The CDR3 is made up of 16 amino acids. Germline values: CDR1 SGHAT, CDR2 FQDESV (reference sequence). The ends lost 4 bases at V and 4 bases at J; junction bases unmatched: 11.

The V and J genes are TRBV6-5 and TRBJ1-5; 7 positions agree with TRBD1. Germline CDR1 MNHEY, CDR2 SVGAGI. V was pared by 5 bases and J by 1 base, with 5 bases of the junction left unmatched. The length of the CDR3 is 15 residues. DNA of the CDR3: TGTGCCAGCAGTACCGGGACAGAAAGCAATCAGCCCCAGCATTTT. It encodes CASSTGTESNQPQHF.